Listed here is a single T cell receptor (beta chain). Two consecutive negative NP/OP PCR tests, clearance, or resolved symptoms defined Cohort 3 recovery. This entry comes from a study of blood T cell repertoires in COVID-19. V shed 10 bases, J shed 1 base, and the junction held 6 bases outside the gene matches. The length of the CDR3 is 14 residues. Germline V lookup: CDR1 SNHLY, CDR2 FYNNEI. The assay was immunoSEQ multiplex PCR, and TCRdb's table has in-frame clones only and misses some. The sample records 190,000 or so clones, about nine tenths being singletons. Specimen: PBMCs or T cells enriched from blood (not recorded which). V usage is TRBV2 and J usage is TRBJ1-5; TRBD1 agrees at 8 bases. The sequence was collected from a woman between 25 and 40 years old who had recovered from COVID-19. The CDR3 coding sequence is TGTGCCACCTCGGACAGGGTGAGCAATCAGCCCCAGCATTTT. It specifies CATSDRVSNQPQHF. Filled out from reference TRBV2 and TRBJ1-5, the complete variable domain reads EPEVTQTPSHQVTQMGQEVILRCVPISNHLYFYWYRQILGQKVEFLVSFYNNEISEKSEIFDDQFSVERPDGSNFTLKIRSTKLEDSAMYFCATSDRVSNQPQHFGDGTRLSIL.